These T cell receptor beta chains were read from a single sample in a study of blood T cells in healthy people across ages. In TCRdb, the 5' RACE reads were re-called with MiXCR into one record per CDR3 protein. The repertoire holds about 1 million distinct CDR3 sequences, 45% seen once, with approximately 20% in the top ten. Sequenced material: blood. The receptors were gathered from a woman aged 55-75 years in good health. The CDR3 runs from the conserved cysteine through the conserved F or W. D genes are given only for firm matches. Some rows mark clone size as missing; the rest say once, few, many or name a class of expanded clone.

abundance	d_gene	v_gene	j_gene	CDR3aa	CDR3nt
-	TRBD2	TRBV7-7	TRBJ2-1	CASSLVAGVNNEQFF	TGTGCCAGCAGCTTAGTAGCGGGAGTAAACAATGAGCAGTTCTTC
-	-	TRBV2	TRBJ1-2	CASSEHDSGADGYTF	TGTGCCAGCAGCGAACACGACTCTGGGGCGGATGGCTACACCTTC
-	TRBD2	TRBV9	TRBJ2-3	CASSGRERADTQYF	TGTGCCAGCAGCGGGCGGGAGAGGGCAGATACGCAGTATTTT
-	TRBD1	TRBV2	TRBJ1-5	CASSGGQPNSNQPQHF	TGTGCCAGCAGTGGGGGACAGCCGAATAGCAATCAGCCCCAGCATTTT
-	-	TRBV12-3/TRBV12-4	TRBJ1-4	CASSWRSVGGRGTNEKLFF	TGTGCCAGCAGTTGGAGATCGGTTGGGGGGCGCGGGACTAATGAAAAACTGTTTTTT
few	TRBD1	TRBV20-1	TRBJ2-6	CSARGPDRAGANVLTF	TGCAGTGCTAGAGGGCCCGACAGGGCTGGGGCCAACGTCCTGACTTTC
-	-	TRBV2	TRBJ2-1	CASSALALRGNNEQFF	TGTGCCAGCAGTGCGCTGGCCCTACGGGGGAACAATGAGCAGTTCTTC
-	-	TRBV27	TRBJ2-7	CASSLVVGIGYEQYF	TGTGCCAGCAGTTTAGTCGTGGGAATTGGGTACGAGCAGTACTTC
-	-	TRBV10-2	TRBJ2-1	CASSETGEQFF	TGCGCCAGCAGTGAGACGGGTGAGCAGTTCTTC
few	-	TRBV7-9	TRBJ1-1	CASSLTGSYTEAFF	TGTGCCAGCAGCTTAACAGGGTCTTACACTGAAGCTTTCTTT
-	-	TRBV4-2	TRBJ2-7	CASSPTGTADEQYF	TGTGCCAGCAGCCCCACCGGGACCGCCGACGAGCAGTACTTC
few	-	TRBV7-8	TRBJ2-4	CASSLLNPGPLAKNIQYF	TGTGCCAGCAGCTTGCTCAACCCCGGCCCCTTAGCCAAAAACATTCAGTACTTC
few	-	TRBV7-9	TRBJ1-4	CASSLVLSPGTWNEKLFF	TGTGCCAGCAGCTTAGTGTTGTCCCCCGGGACGTGGAATGAAAAACTGTTTTTT
few	-	TRBV27	TRBJ2-7	CASSPGDPYEQYF	TGTGCCAGCAGTCCCGGGGATCCCTACGAGCAGTACTTC
-	TRBD1	TRBV10-3	TRBJ1-2	CAISESEGTGKDGYTF	TGTGCCATCAGTGAGTCGGAAGGGACAGGGAAAGATGGCTACACCTTC
-	TRBD1	TRBV27	TRBJ1-5	CASSLTGRISNQPQHF	TGTGCCAGCAGTTTGACAGGGAGAATAAGCAATCAGCCCCAGCATTTT